Presented here are 16 T cell receptor beta chains from one specimen sequenced in a study of human T cells and chemical hapten exposure. Each CDR3 protein gets one entry after TCRdb re-called the RACE reads with MiXCR. The top ten clones hold 2% to 3% of a sample with about 380,000 distinct CDR3 sequences, roughly 5% of them seen once. Indicated time point: pre-sensitization, week 0. Treatment reported: therapeutic diphenylcyclopropenone sensitization with weekly scalp DPC. This sample comprised whole blood, obtained in connection with sensitization to the hapten diphenylcyclopropenone (DPC). The receptors originated from a woman between 45 and 65 years old with alopecia areata. Some clones in this sample may be carry-over from other donors' samples.

This clonotype turned up a few times. The V call is TRBV7-2, the J call TRBJ2-7, with D unresolved. Trimming pared 5 bases from V and 0 bases from J, leaving 14 bases between. CDR3 length equals 15 residues. Germline V lookup: CDR1 SGHTA, CDR2 FQGNSA. CDR3 nucleotide sequence: TGTGCCAGCAGCCTAGGGTGGCGGAGCTCCTACGAGCAGTACTTC. It translates to CASSLGWRSSYEQYF. The complete variable domain, with remaining parts taken from reference TRBV7-2 and TRBJ2-7, reads GAGVSQSPSNKVTEKGKDVELRCDPISGHTALYWYRQSLGQGLEFLIYFQGNSAPDKSGLPSDRFSAERTGGSVSTLTIQRTQQEDSAVYLCASSLGWRSSYEQYFGPGTRLTVT.

This clonotype occurred many times. This chain's CDR3 is CSVEGVDRGAYNEQFF. The CDR3 nucleotides read TGCAGCGTTGAGGGGGTCGACAGGGGAGCCTACAATGAGCAGTTCTTC. V usage is TRBV29-1 and J usage is TRBJ2-1; TRBD1 matches at 8 bases. Germline V gene sequence: CDR1 SQVTM, CDR2 ANQGSEA. This CDR3 comprises 16 residues. V shed 3 bases, J shed 2 bases, and the junction held 9 bases outside the gene matches.

This clonotype was seen repeatedly, ten times or more. This chain joins TRBV11-2 and TRBJ1-2; 7 bases align to TRBD1. Per the germline V gene, CDR1 is SGHAT and CDR2 is FQNNGV. This CDR3 is 17 amino acids long. After removal of 2 bases from V and 4 bases from J, the junction contained 13 bases not matched to a gene. CDR3 protein: CASSLQVPGGGGYGYTF. CDR3 in DNA: TGTGCCAGCAGCTTACAGGTCCCCGGAGGGGGCGGCTATGGCTACACCTTC.

At least ten counts were recorded for this clonotype. The rearrangement uses TRBV7-8 and TRBJ2-1; 10 positions match TRBD2. The CDR3 is 16 amino acids. V was clipped by 1 base and J by 4 bases; unmatched bases: 4. The germline V gene has CDR1 SGHVS and CDR2 FQNEAQ. CDR3 sequence: CASSLDLAGGYNEQFF. The CDR3 DNA follows: TGTGCCAGCAGCTTAGATTTAGCGGGGGGTTACAATGAGCAGTTCTTC.

This rearrangement joins TRBV6-1 to TRBJ1-1; 8 bases agree with TRBD1. Germline CDR1 is MNHNS and CDR2 is SASEGT. The J segment lost 3 bases and the V segment lost 8 bases, leaving 8 bases of the junction unmatched. The length of the CDR3 is 14 residues. This CDR3 reads CASHRTGGDTEAFF. For the CDR3, the DNA is TGTGCCAGCCATCGTACAGGGGGGGACACTGAAGCTTTCTTT.

In its sample, this clonotype was seen a few times. The chain is built from TRBV25-1 and TRBJ1-1, with a tentative D call TRBD1 (5 bases). V shed 3 bases and J shed 0 bases, with 14 bases lying between them. CDR1 is MGHDK and CDR2 is SYGVNS in the germline V gene. The CDR3 consists of 16 residues. In DNA form, the CDR3 reads TGTGCCAGCAGTGAGGGTTGGGAGGGGATGAACACTGAAGCTTTCTTT. It yields the protein CASSEGWEGMNTEAFF.

The chain couples TRBV15 to TRBJ2-5; 7 bases align to TRBD1. Germline V CDR1 and CDR2: LNHNV, YYDKDF (reference sequence). The CDR3 length is 13 residues. V lost 5 bases and J lost 4; bases outside the gene matches: 4. The CDR3 sequence is CATSGDSRETQYF. CDR3 in DNA: TGTGCCACCAGCGGGGACAGCCGAGAGACCCAGTACTTC.

This clonotype was recorded many times. The chain is built from TRBV4-3 and TRBJ1-1; D unclear. Germline CDR1 and CDR2: LGHNA and YSLEER. The ends were cut back, 1 base at V and 3 bases at J, with 9 bases in the middle. This CDR3 is 14 amino acids long. CDR3 in amino acids: CASSQGHRYTEAFF. The CDR3 DNA is TGCGCCAGCAGCCAAGGGCACCGATACACTGAAGCTTTCTTT.

Many counts were recorded for this clonotype. The rearrangement links TRBV27 to TRBJ2-7; D possibly matches TRBD1 or TRBD2 (6 bases each). Between the trimmed V and J ends, which lost 6 bases and 2 bases, there was a span of 17 bases. Germline V gives CDR1 MNHEY, CDR2 SMNVEV (reference sequence). This CDR3 spans 15 amino acids. CDR3 sequence reads: CASSRYPGAAYEQYF. CDR3 bases: TGTGCCAGCAGCCGCTATCCGGGGGCCGCCTACGAGCAGTACTTC.

In its sample, this clonotype was seen many times. The chain combines TRBV7-2 with TRBJ2-3; D remains unclear. Germline V gives CDR1 SGHTA, CDR2 FQGNSA. The CDR3 loop spans 15 amino acids. V shed 1 base and J shed 3 bases, with 11 bases lying between them. For the CDR3, the DNA is TGTGCCAGCAGCTTAGTGCCGGGTAGAACAGATACGCAGTATTTT. Protein: CASSLVPGRTDTQYF.

The V gene is TRBV21-1, the J gene TRBJ1-4. TRBV21-1 is annotated as a pseudogene. The CDR3 sequence is 17 residues long. The CDR3 DNA is TGTGCCAGCAGCAAAGAAGAGGAGGGGCAGAGGGACGAAAAACTGTTTTTT. Protein sequence: CASSKEEEGQRDEKLFF.

This clonotype was observed a handful of times. The chain carries TRBV7-9 and TRBJ1-1; 9 nucleotides match TRBD1. The CDR3 has 14 amino acids. Germline V CDR1 and CDR2: SEHNR, FQNEAQ (reference sequence). The V gene end was trimmed by 5 bases and the J gene end by 3 bases; junction bases not matched to a gene: 4. The CDR3 DNA reads as TGTGCCAGCAGCGGGGACAGGGTAGACACTGAAGCTTTCTTT. Translation gives CASSGDRVDTEAFF. The full variable domain, its missing parts supplied by reference TRBV7-9 and TRBJ1-1, is DTGVSQNPRHKITKRGQNVTFRCDPISEHNRLYWYRQTLGQGPEFLTYFQNEAQLEKSRLLSDRFSAERPKGSFSTLEIQRTEQGDSAMYLCASSGDRVDTEAFFGQGTRLTVV.

This clonotype occurred many times. V gene TRBV7-6 combines with J gene TRBJ2-3; the D is unclear. V shed 5 bases and J shed 3 bases, with 15 bases lying between them. Germline CDR1 SGHVS, CDR2 FNYEAQ. This CDR3 region has 15 residues. The CDR3 coding sequence is TGTGCCAGCAGCCCCAGCTCCGGATGGACAGATACGCAGTATTTT. Encoded protein: CASSPSSGWTDTQYF. Full variable domain (rest looked up from reference TRBV7-6 and TRBJ2-3): GAGVSQSPRYKVTKRGQDVALRCDPISGHVSLYWYRQALGQGPEFLTYFNYEAQQDKSGLPNDRFSAERPEGSISTLTIQRTEQRDSAMYRCASSPSSGWTDTQYFGPGTRLTVL.

This clonotype was seen repeatedly, ten times or more. J is TRBJ2-7 and V is TRBV9; D may be TRBD1 (6 bases). V lost 4 bases, J lost 3 bases, and 17 bases lay in between. CDR1 and CDR2 from the germline V gene are SGDLS and YYNGEE. CDR3 length equals 15 residues. The CDR3 sequence: CASSPQQGPYYEQYF. In DNA form, the CDR3 reads TGTGCCAGCAGCCCTCAACAGGGTCCATACTACGAGCAGTACTTC. The whole variable domain, filled in from reference TRBV9 and TRBJ2-7, reads DSGVTQTPKHLITATGQRVTLRCSPRSGDLSVYWYQQSLDQGLQFLIQYYNGEERAKGNILERFSAQQFPDLHSELNLSSLELGDSALYFCASSPQQGPYYEQYFGPGTRLTVT.

CDR3 region: CASSYTGQLNTEAFF. The CDR3 DNA sequence: TGCGCCAGCAGCTATACAGGACAGTTGAACACTGAAGCTTTCTTT. The chain carries TRBV5-1 and TRBJ1-1; TRBD1 is a possible D gene (6 bases). V was trimmed by 3 bases and J by 0 bases, leaving 12 bases between them. The CDR3 sequence is 15 residues long. Germline lookup yields CDR1 SGHRS and CDR2 YFSETQ. The whole variable domain, remainder taken from reference TRBV5-1 and TRBJ1-1, is KAGVTQTPRYLIKTRGQQVTLSCSPISGHRSVSWYQQTPGQGLQFLFEYFSETQRNKGNFPGRFSGRQFSNSRSEMNVSTLELGDSALYLCASSYTGQLNTEAFFGQGTRLTVV.

This clonotype was seen more than once but under ten times. V and J are TRBV10-3 and TRBJ2-3; 7 bases are shared with TRBD2. CDR1 and CDR2 (germline): ENHRY, SYGVKD. The length of the CDR3 is 13 residues. CDR3 in DNA: TGTGCTGGCTCGGGGAGGGGCACAGATACGCAGTATTTT. Its translation is CAGSGRGTDTQYF.